This T cell receptor (beta chain) was identified in a study of memory CD4+ T cells and cytomegalovirus serostatus. Turning to the study itself: Healthy Belgian adult donors included about nine CMV-positive and some 24 CMV-negative people. Broader study findings: Suggested: most of the CMV-linked TCR signature lies in CD4+ memory cells. A US-trained random forest predicted CMV serostatus with median AUC around 0.91.

Trimming stripped 5 bases from V and 1 base from J, with 8 bases between. The CDR3 runs 13 residues. Germline CDR1 and CDR2: SGHTA and FQGTGA. Profiling relied on immunoSEQ multiplex PCR, and the TCRdb table lists in-frame clones only, not all of them. The sample has tens of thousands of clones; 70% to 80% are singletons. The sort gate was single viable CD3+CD4+CD8-CD45RO+ cells for memory CD4+ T cells. CD4+ T cells were isolated by positive magnetic selection. This clone was found once. Its antigen is unknown. The J gene is TRBJ1-1, the V gene TRBV7-3, with D unresolved. This clonotype was obtained from an adult in good health and CMV-seronegative. Input material: memory CD4+ T cells from blood. The CDR3, as DNA: TGTGCCAGCAGCATGGCCCCGAACACTGAAGCTTTCTTT. It translates to CASSMAPNTEAFF.